Listed below are T cell receptor beta chains from one sample, sequenced in a study of cytomegalovirus exposure and HLA in healthy donors. TCRdb's table, derived via immunoSEQ multiplex PCR, lists solely in-frame clones and lacks some. The sample includes 150,000 to 200,000 clones, 82% of them seen just once. The sequenced material came from PBMCs. These receptors were obtained from a girl aged 5 to 17 in good health and CMV-seropositive. The CDR3 runs from the conserved cysteine through the conserved F or W. A D gene is named only where the DNA matches it firmly. The size of a clone is reported for some rows only, either as once, few or many, or as a class for expanded clones.

D	V	J	size	DNA	CDR3
NA	TRBV19	TRBJ1-1	once	TGTGCCAGTAGTAAGACAGCTATGAACACTGAAGCTTTCTTT	CASSKTAMNTEAFF
TRBD2	TRBV19	TRBJ2-2	once	TGTGCCAGTACCAAAGGCGCTAGCGGGACCGGGGAGCTGTTTTTT	CASTKGASGTGELFF
NA	TRBV27	TRBJ2-7	once	TGTGCCAGCAGTCCGGGGACTCCCCCCGCCCAAGCTTACGAGCAGTACTTC	CASSPGTPPAQAYEQYF
NA	TRBV10-2	TRBJ2-1	NA	TGCGCCAGCAGTGCAGGGTCCACCAATGAGCAGTTCTTC	CASSAGSTNEQFF
TRBD1	TRBV5-6	TRBJ2-2	NA	TGTGCCAGCAGCTTGGAACAGGGGCAAAGGACCGGGGAGCTGTTTTTT	CASSLEQGQRTGELFF
NA	TRBV9	TRBJ2-2	NA	TGTGCCAGCAGCGGGCTTCTCGGGGAGCTGTTTTTT	CASSGLLGELFF
NA	TRBV27	TRBJ1-2	NA	TGTGCCAGCAGCCCAGGACAGTTCTATGGCTACACCTTC	CASSPGQFYGYTF
TRBD1	TRBV10-3	TRBJ2-6	few	TGTGCCACGGCACAGGGGGCTCCTGGGGCCAACGTCCTGACTTTC	CATAQGAPGANVLTF
NA	TRBV6-1	TRBJ1-1	once	TGTGCCAGCACCCCGGGACATATGAACACTGAAGCTTTCTTT	CASTPGHMNTEAFF
TRBD1	TRBV2	TRBJ1-6	few	TGTGCCAGCAGTATTACAGGGGGCAGTGGGCCCCTCCACTTT	CASSITGGSGPLHF
NA	TRBV7-6	TRBJ2-5	NA	TGTGCCAGCAGCTTAAGCCCGGGAGAGACCCAGTACTTC	CASSLSPGETQYF
NA	TRBV27	TRBJ1-1	NA	TGTGCCAGCACTATGGGTCCGGGGATCCGGAACACTGAAGCTTTCTTT	CASTMGPGIRNTEAFF
NA	TRBV9	TRBJ2-7	once	TGTGCCAGCAGCGTAGGGCAGGGAAATGCCTACGAGCAGTACTTC	CASSVGQGNAYEQYF
NA	TRBV28	TRBJ1-5	NA	TGTGCCAGCAGAAAGGGACTGACGAATCAGCCCCAGCATTTT	CASRKGLTNQPQHF
NA	TRBV27	TRBJ2-1	NA	TGTGCCAGCAGTTCGGCAGGGGCCAATGAGCAGTTCTTC	CASSSAGANEQFF
NA	TRBV6-5	TRBJ1-1	NA	TGTGCCAGCAGTTATAGAGGATCTGAAGCTTTCTTT	CASSYRGSEAFF
NA	TRBV4-1	TRBJ2-7	NA	TGCGCCAGCAGCCAAAGCCGGGAAGCCTACGAGCAGTACTTC	CASSQSREAYEQYF
NA	TRBV29-1	TRBJ1-2	NA	TGCAGCGTCACGGACAGAGCCTTCTACACCTTC	CSVTDRAFYTF
NA	TRBV5-1	TRBJ1-2	NA	TGCGCCACGGGACAAGCAGGGCCTCGAGATGGCTACACCTTC	CATGQAGPRDGYTF
NA	TRBV2	TRBJ2-7	NA	TGTGCCAGCAGTGACTACAGCTACGAGCAGTACTTC	CASSDYSYEQYF
TRBD1	TRBV27	TRBJ2-7	once	TGTGCCAGCAGTGAACGGGACAGGGGCTACGAGCAGTACTTC	CASSERDRGYEQYF
TRBD1	TRBV5-4	TRBJ2-7	once	TGTGCCAGCAGCTTGGCCGGGACAGAAGGCTACGAGCAGTACTTC	CASSLAGTEGYEQYF
NA	TRBV18	TRBJ2-3	NA	TGTGCCAGCTCACAAATGACAGGATTCACAGATACGCAGTATTTT	CASSQMTGFTDTQYF
NA	TRBV28	TRBJ1-5	NA	TGTGCCAGCAGTTTATGGGGGGGAGGTCAGCCCCAGCATTTT	CASSLWGGGQPQHF
TRBD1	TRBV25-1	TRBJ2-2	NA	TGTGCCAGCAGTGACACAGGGGGGAGAGCGGCCGGGGAGCTGTTTTTT	CASSDTGGRAAGELFF
NA	TRBV6-5	TRBJ1-4	few	TGTGCCAGCAGCCGACTAACGGCTAATGAAAAACTGTTTTTT	CASSRLTANEKLFF
NA	TRBV5-1	TRBJ2-6	NA	TGCGCCAGCAGCTTCACCGGGACATGGTCCTCTGGGGCCAACGTCCTGACTTTC	CASSFTGTWSSGANVLTF
NA	TRBV5-4	TRBJ2-7	once	TGTGCCAGCAGCTCGACAGGTCGGGGACCCTACGAGCAGTACTTC	CASSSTGRGPYEQYF
TRBD1	TRBV29-1	TRBJ1-5	NA	TGCAGCGTTGAAGATCGGACAGGGGAGGATGATAGCAATCAGCCCCAGCATTTT	CSVEDRTGEDDSNQPQHF
TRBD2	TRBV6-4	TRBJ2-1	NA	TGTGCCAGCAGTGGTGGACTAGCGGATTACAATGAGCAGTTCTTC	CASSGGLADYNEQFF
NA	TRBV30	TRBJ2-5	NA	TGTGCCTGGAGCGCCGAGTGGATCGGGGAATTAGGGGAGACCCAGTACTTC	CAWSAEWIGELGETQYF
NA	TRBV15	TRBJ2-3	NA	TGTGCCACCAGCAGAGACAGGGACCAGGACTACACAGATACGCAGTATTTT	CATSRDRDQDYTDTQYF
TRBD1	TRBV5-1	TRBJ1-1	NA	TGCGCCAGCAGCCTGCGGACAGGGATCAACACTGAAGCTTTCTTT	CASSLRTGINTEAFF
NA	TRBV25-1	TRBJ2-7	few	TGTGCCAGCAGCGACCATGTAGAGACTAGTCTGTCCCACGAGCAGTACTTC	CASSDHVETSLSHEQYF
TRBD1	TRBV5-1	TRBJ2-7	NA	TGCGCCAGCAGCTTGGCCGGGACAGGGGTAGAGCAGTACTTC	CASSLAGTGVEQYF
TRBD1	TRBV7-6	TRBJ1-1	few	TGTGCCAGCAGCTTTCCTGACAGACAGGGGGCTTTGAACACTGAAGCTTTCTTT	CASSFPDRQGALNTEAFF
NA	TRBV30	TRBJ2-7	NA	TGTGCCTGGAGCCCCAAGGCAGCGTCCTCGGGGGACGAGCAGTACTTC	CAWSPKAASSGDEQYF
NA	TRBV11-2	TRBJ2-7	NA	TGTGCCAGCAGCTGGGGTTGGGTCGGGAGCCCCGAGCAGTACTTC	CASSWGWVGSPEQYF
TRBD1	TRBV27	TRBJ2-7	once	TGTGCCAGCAGTAAGGGACAGGGGGCAACCCATTACGGCGAGCAGTACTTC	CASSKGQGATHYGEQYF
TRBD2	TRBV27	TRBJ2-1	few	TGTGCCAGCAGTTTACGGAGAAGCGGGAGGGCTATCTACAATGAGCAGTTCTTC	CASSLRRSGRAIYNEQFF
NA	TRBV7-8	TRBJ2-7	NA	TGTGCCAGCAGCCCCCGGCCAGGGCATTTAGGTAACGAGCAGTACTTC	CASSPRPGHLGNEQYF
TRBD1	TRBV28	TRBJ1-2	NA	TGTGCCAGCAGCCTACCGGGACAGGGGGTAAACTATGGCTACACCTTC	CASSLPGQGVNYGYTF
TRBD2	TRBV4-1	TRBJ2-7	NA	TGCGCCAGCAGCCAAGTTTGGAGCCGGGGACTAGACTTCTACGAGCAGTACTTC	CASSQVWSRGLDFYEQYF
TRBD2	TRBV5-1	TRBJ2-7	NA	TGCGCCAGCAGCTTGGTTGGGACTAGCGGGACGAGCGAGCAGTACTTC	CASSLVGTSGTSEQYF
NA	TRBV28	TRBJ1-5	NA	TGTGCCAGCATTTCGGGGTATAGCAATCAGCCCCAGCATTTT	CASISGYSNQPQHF
NA	TRBV6-5	TRBJ1-1	NA	TGTGCCAGCAGGGCTTCGAACACTGAAGCTTTCTTT	CASRASNTEAFF
TRBD1	TRBV7-9	TRBJ2-7	NA	TGTGCCAGCAGCTTGGACAGGTTTGACGAGCAGTACTTC	CASSLDRFDEQYF
NA	TRBV7-9	TRBJ1-1	NA	TGTGCCAGCAGCGAAAATAGTGAAGCTTTCTTT	CASSENSEAFF
NA	TRBV27	TRBJ2-7	NA	TGTGCCAGCAGTTCCCAGGGACTCTCCGCCTACGAGCAGTACTTC	CASSSQGLSAYEQYF
TRBD2	TRBV14	TRBJ2-1	NA	TGTGCCAGCAGCCAAGTGGCAGCGGGGGACAATGAGCAGTTCTTC	CASSQVAAGDNEQFF
NA	TRBV6-5	TRBJ2-3	NA	TGTGCCAGCAGTGAGAGGGTGAGAGCAGATACGCAGTATTTT	CASSERVRADTQYF
NA	TRBV28	TRBJ1-2	NA	TGTGCCAGCAGTTTAGGGGCAATTTTGAGGGGCTACACCTTC	CASSLGAILRGYTF
NA	TRBV30	TRBJ2-5	NA	TGTGCCGGTGGGAGAGAGACCCAGTACTTC	CAGGRETQYF
NA	TRBV7-9	TRBJ1-1	once	TGTGCCAGCAGCTTAGCACGGTCTGCATACACTGAAGCTTTCTTT	CASSLARSAYTEAFF
NA	TRBV4-1	TRBJ2-4	few	TGCGCCAGCAGCCCCCGGACAGGCTCCGGAGGGGGCCGGTCCAAAAACATTCAGTACTTC	CASSPRTGSGGGRSKNIQYF
NA	TRBV28	TRBJ1-3	NA	TGTGCCAGCAGTTTCGGTGACTCTGGAAACACCATATATTTT	CASSFGDSGNTIYF
TRBD2	TRBV7-3	TRBJ2-3	NA	TGTGCCAGCAGCTTACAAGCGGGAGCCTCAGATACGCAGTATTTT	CASSLQAGASDTQYF
TRBD2	TRBV19	TRBJ2-7	NA	TGTGCCAGTAGTATAAGACTAGCGGACTACGAGCAGTACTTC	CASSIRLADYEQYF
TRBD2	TRBV2	TRBJ2-1	NA	TGTGCCAGCTGCCTCCTAGCGGCGAAGAATGAGCAGTTCTTC	CASCLLAAKNEQFF